These T cell receptor beta chains were read from a single sample in a study of T cells in localized non-small cell lung cancer. Data came from immunoSEQ multiplex PCR; TCRdb stores just in-frame clones and leaves some out. This sample has around 14,000 clones, with 65% to 85% found just once. Sample: peripheral blood, taken before any cancer treatment. These receptors were collected from a female donor of 60 years or more with stage I squamous cell lung carcinoma. CDR3s include the opening cysteine and the closing phenylalanine or tryptophan. D genes are given only for firm matches. A clone size is listed for some rows: how often the clone was seen (once, few, many), or a class if it is expanded.

>.|TRBV7-9|.|TRBJ1-1
TGTGCCAGCACCAACCCGACGTGGGCAGGGAGTACTGAAGCTTTCTTT
CASTNPTWAGSTEAFF
>TRBD2|TRBV7-2|.|TRBJ2-5
TGTGCCAGCAGCTTACAGGGCGCAGCGGGGAGGGAGACCCAGTACTTC
CASSLQGAAGRETQYF
>TRBD1|TRBV19|.|TRBJ2-3
TGTGCCAGTCGTAGGGGACAGGGGATGAGGGGCACAGATACGCAGTATTTT
CASRRGQGMRGTDTQYF
>TRBD2|TRBV5-1|once|TRBJ2-2
TGCGCCAGCAGCTTAAGCGGGGGGCCCCCGAACACCGGGGAGCTGTTTTTT
CASSLSGGPPNTGELFF
>.|TRBV2|.|TRBJ1-1
TGTGCCAGCAGTGCCATCGGCCCTGAAGCTTTCTTT
CASSAIGPEAFF
>.|TRBV4-2|.|TRBJ2-2
TGTGCCAGCAGCCAAGATCTGGCTCTCACCGGGGAGCTGTTTTTT
CASSQDLALTGELFF
>.|TRBV6-1|.|TRBJ2-6
TGTGCCAGCAGTCCCCAGGGGGGGTACAACGTCCTGACTTTC
CASSPQGGYNVLTF
>TRBD1|TRBV29-1|once|TRBJ1-1
TGCAGCGGGGTCTTTACAGGGGGCCGAACTGAAGCTTTCTTT
CSGVFTGGRTEAFF
>.|TRBV9|.|TRBJ2-3
TGTGCCAGCAGCCTAACTAGTTTAGCAGATACGCAGTATTTT
CASSLTSLADTQYF
>.|TRBV9|.|TRBJ2-3
TGTGCCAGCAGCGTAGTGATACAGGGTAGCACAGATACGCAGTATTTT
CASSVVIQGSTDTQYF
>.|TRBV7-2|.|TRBJ2-5
TGTGCCAGCAGCCCCTGGCGAGAGACCCAGTACTTC
CASSPWRETQYF
>.|TRBV4-1|.|TRBJ2-5
TGCGCCAGCAGCCAAGATAGGGGCAGCTCCCCCCCGGAGACCCAGTACTTC
CASSQDRGSSPPETQYF
>TRBD1|TRBV12-5|.|TRBJ1-4
TGTGCTAGTGGTTCTCGGACAGGCAATGAAAAACTGTTTTTT
CASGSRTGNEKLFF
>TRBD2|TRBV7-2|few|TRBJ2-7
TGTGCCAGCAGCTTTACGGGGGGCTCCTACGAGCAGTACTTC
CASSFTGGSYEQYF
>.|TRBV6-1|.|TRBJ2-7
TGTGCCAGCAGTGAAGTCGGGAGCTCCTACGAGCAGTACTTC
CASSEVGSSYEQYF
>.|TRBV6-4|.|TRBJ1-2
TGTGCCAGCAGTTCGCAGGGCGGAGGTGGCTACACCTTC
CASSSQGGGGYTF
>TRBD2|TRBV5-4|.|TRBJ2-1
TGTGCCAGCAACAGTGAAGCGGGGGGATACAATGAGCAGTTCTTC
CASNSEAGGYNEQFF
>TRBD2|TRBV11-3|.|TRBJ2-4
TGTGCCAGCAGCACCCGCGGGGGGGCCAACATTCAGTACTTC
CASSTRGGANIQYF
>.|TRBV12-1|.|TRBJ1-5
TGCGCCAGCAGCTGGGGGACGGCTCGGAATCAGCCCCAGCATTTT
CASSWGTARNQPQHF
>.|TRBV4-3|few|TRBJ2-1
TGCGCCAGCAGCCAAGCTTGGGCGGGCTACAATGAGCAGTTCTTC
CASSQAWAGYNEQFF
>.|TRBV6-5|.|TRBJ1-4
TGTGCCAGCAGTTCGACCGCAGACCCTGAAAAACTGTTTTTT
CASSSTADPEKLFF
>.|TRBV10-3|few|TRBJ1-1
TGTGCCATCAGTGGCTACAGGAACACTGAAGCTTTCTTT
CAISGYRNTEAFF
>TRBD1|TRBV4-3|.|TRBJ1-2
TGCGCCAGCAGCCAAGATTGGGGGACAGGGGGATACGGCTACACCTTC
CASSQDWGTGGYGYTF
>.|TRBV4-2|.|TRBJ1-4
TGTGCCAGCAGCCAAGGAGGGACACCAACTAATGAAAAACTGTTTTTT
CASSQGGTPTNEKLFF
>.|TRBV7-2|.|TRBJ2-3
TGTGCCAGCAGCCCCTATCGACTGAGGACAGATACGCAGTATTTT
CASSPYRLRTDTQYF
>.|TRBV18|.|TRBJ1-3
TGTGCCAGCTCACCACGCCTTTTCGGGGCCCACTCTGGAAACACCATATATTTT
CASSPRLFGAHSGNTIYF
>TRBD1|TRBV7-2|.|TRBJ1-1
TGTGCCAGCAGCTTTCAGGGGGCGAGCACTGAAGCTTTCTTT
CASSFQGASTEAFF
>TRBD2|TRBV18|.|TRBJ2-5
TGTGCCAGCTCACCACAACCGGGGGGGGAGACCCAGTACTTC
CASSPQPGGETQYF
>.|TRBV14|.|TRBJ2-5
TGTGCCAGCAGCCAAAACCTAGGCCAAGAGACCCAGTACTTC
CASSQNLGQETQYF